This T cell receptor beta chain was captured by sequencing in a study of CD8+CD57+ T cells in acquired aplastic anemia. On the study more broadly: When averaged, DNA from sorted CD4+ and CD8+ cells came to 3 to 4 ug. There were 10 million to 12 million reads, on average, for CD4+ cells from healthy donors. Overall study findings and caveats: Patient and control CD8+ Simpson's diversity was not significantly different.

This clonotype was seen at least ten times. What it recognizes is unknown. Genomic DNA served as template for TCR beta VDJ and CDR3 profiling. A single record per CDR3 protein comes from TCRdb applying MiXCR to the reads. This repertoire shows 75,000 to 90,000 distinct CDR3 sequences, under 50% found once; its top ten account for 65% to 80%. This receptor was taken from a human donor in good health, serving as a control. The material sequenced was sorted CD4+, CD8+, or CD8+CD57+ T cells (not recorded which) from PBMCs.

The CDR3 is CASSLISGYNEQFF. The CDR3 DNA is TGTGCCAGCAGCTTAATATCGGGGTACAATGAGCAGTTCTTC. The rearrangement links TRBV7-9 to TRBJ2-1; D perhaps matches TRBD2 (5 bases). Germline V gene data show CDR1 as SEHNR and CDR2 as FQNEAQ (reference sequence). V lost 2 bases, J lost 4 bases, and 9 bases lay in between. The CDR3 is 14 amino acids. Complete variable domain (other parts from reference TRBV7-9 and TRBJ2-1): DTGVSQNPRHKITKRGQNVTFRCDPISEHNRLYWYRQTLGQGPEFLTYFQNEAQLEKSRLLSDRFSAERPKGSFSTLEIQRTEQGDSAMYLCASSLISGYNEQFFGPGTRLTVL.